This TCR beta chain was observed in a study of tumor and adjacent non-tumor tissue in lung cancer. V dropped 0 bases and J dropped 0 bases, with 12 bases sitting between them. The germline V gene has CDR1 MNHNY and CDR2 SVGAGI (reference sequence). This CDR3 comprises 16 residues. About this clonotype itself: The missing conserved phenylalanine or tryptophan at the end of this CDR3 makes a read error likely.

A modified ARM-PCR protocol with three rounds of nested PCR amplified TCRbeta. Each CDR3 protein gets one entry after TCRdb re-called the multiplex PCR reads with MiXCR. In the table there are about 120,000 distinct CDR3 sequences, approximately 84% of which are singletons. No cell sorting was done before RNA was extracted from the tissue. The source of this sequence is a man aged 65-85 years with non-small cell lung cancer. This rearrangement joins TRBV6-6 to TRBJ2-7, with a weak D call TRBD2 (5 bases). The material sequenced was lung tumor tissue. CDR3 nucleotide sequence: TGTGCCAGCAGTTACTCGACTGGCGGGTACTCCTACGAGCAGTACCTC. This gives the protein CASSYSTGGYSYEQYL.